The source of this T cell receptor beta chain is a study of T cell changes during pregnancy in multiple sclerosis. The germline gives CDR1 SGDLS, CDR2 YYNGEE. CDR3 size: 13 residues. With 5 bases clipped from V and 1 base from J, the junction kept 2 bases outside the gene matches. Using immunoSEQ multiplex PCR, the repertoire was profiled, and TCRdb retains in-frame clones only, with some absent. The sample records around 70,000 clones, roughly 89% being singletons. The sequence derives from a female donor in good health, enrolled as a control in a pregnancy study. The sample was peripheral blood, taken after pregnancy. The chain employs TRBV9 and TRBJ2-5; 7 nucleotides match TRBD2. CDR3 amino acids: CASSSSGQETQYF. The CDR3 region has the DNA TGTGCCAGCAGTTCTAGCGGCCAAGAGACCCAGTACTTC.